The 25 T cell receptor beta chains below all came from one sample that was sequenced in a study of shared clonotypes between healthy human individuals. TCRdb's table, derived via immunoSEQ multiplex PCR, lists solely in-frame clones and lacks some. The sample includes about 480,000 clones, around 79% of them seen just once. Sequencing input: PBMCs. The receptors shown here come from a woman aged 40 to 55 in good health. Some clones in this sample may be carry-over from other donors' samples.

The count of this clone is one. This chain connects TRBV29-1 to TRBJ2-7; 9 positions agree with TRBD1. Trimming took 6 bases from V and 3 from J; bases not matched to a gene: 6. Germline CDR1 and CDR2: SQVTM and ANQGSEA. This CDR3 region has 13 residues. This chain's CDR3 is CSVEGQGIYEQYF. Here the CDR3 DNA reads TGCAGCGTCGAGGGACAGGGAATCTACGAGCAGTACTTC.

In its sample, this clone was seen a few times. This chain uses TRBV10-2 with TRBJ2-2; the match to TRBD1 covers 10 bases. The ends lost 10 bases at V and 4 bases at J; junction bases unmatched: 3. CDR1 and CDR2 from the germline V gene are WSHSY and SAAADI. The CDR3 is made up of 13 amino acids. As DNA, the CDR3 is TGCGCCACTCGGACAGGGGGCACCGGGGAGCTGTTTTTT. Translating it yields CATRTGGTGELFF.

This chain's CDR3 is CASSEGQAGLGYEQYF. The CDR3 nucleotides are TGTGCCAGCAGTGAGGGCCAGGCCGGGCTGGGCTACGAGCAGTACTTC. The chain carries TRBV6-1 and TRBJ2-7, with D uncertain. V dropped 3 bases and J dropped 3 bases, with 18 bases sitting between them. The length of the CDR3 is 16 residues. CDR1 is MNHNS, CDR2 SASEGT, per germline.

In DNA, the CDR3 is TGTGCCAGCAGCTTGGATCAGGTGACAGATACGCAGTATTTT. Translation gives CASSLDQVTDTQYF. The chain combines TRBV5-4 with TRBJ2-3, with D hard to call. The CDR3 consists of 14 residues. The ends were cut back, 0 bases at V and 3 bases at J, with 8 bases in the middle. The germline V gene encodes CDR1 SGHNT and CDR2 YYREEE (reference sequence). Using reference TRBV5-4 and TRBJ2-3 for the parts outside the CDR3, the full variable domain is ETGVTQSPTHLIKTRGQQVTLRCSSQSGHNTVSWYQQALGQGPQFIFQYYREEENGRGNFPPRFSGLQFPNYSSELNVNALELDDSALYLCASSLDQVTDTQYFGPGTRLTVL.

V gene TRBV27 combines with J gene TRBJ2-1; D is unclear. The CDR3 extends over 16 amino acids. V was trimmed by 7 bases and J by 1 base, leaving 17 bases between them. Germline loops: CDR1 MNHEY, CDR2 SMNVEV (reference sequence). Here the CDR3 reads CASILSLRRSYNEQFF. CDR3 nucleotides: TGTGCCAGCATCCTCTCCCTGAGGAGATCCTACAATGAGCAGTTCTTC.

Note on this clone: Other nucleotide sequences from this sample produce the same CDR3. The chain recombines TRBV9 with TRBJ2-5, with 11 bases matching TRBD2. Germline CDR1 reads SGDLS; CDR2 reads YYNGEE. J was trimmed by 4 bases and V by 0 bases; bases with no gene match: 5. The CDR3 consists of 16 residues. The CDR3: CASSVGLAGGGETQYF. The CDR3 DNA reads TGTGCCAGCAGCGTAGGGCTAGCGGGAGGCGGAGAGACCCAGTACTTC.

V usage is TRBV6-5 and J usage is TRBJ2-7; maybe TRBD1 (6 bases). The CDR3 has 15 amino acids. Between the trimmed V and J ends, which lost 4 bases and 3 bases, there was a span of 16 bases. Germline loops: CDR1 MNHEY, CDR2 SVGAGI. CDR3 residues: CASSSLAGALYEQYF. The CDR3 region has the DNA TGTGCCAGCAGTTCCTTGGCAGGGGCCCTCTACGAGCAGTACTTC.

This clone occurred once. The V gene is TRBV28, the J gene TRBJ2-5; D is unclear. Germline V gene sequence: CDR1 MDHEN, CDR2 SYDVKM. The CDR3 is made up of 9 amino acids. The V end lost 3 bases, the J end lost 11 bases, and 4 bases lay between the germline ends. CDR3 nucleotide sequence: TGTGCCAGCAGTTTTGAGCAGTACTTC. It codes for CASSFEQYF.

The chain is built from TRBV5-1 and TRBJ1-1; the D gene is possibly TRBD1 (5 bases). The ends were cut back, 4 bases at V and 4 bases at J, with 23 bases in the middle. Germline lookup yields CDR1 SGHRS and CDR2 YFSETQ. The CDR3 length is 17 residues. DNA for the CDR3: TGCGCCAGCAGCCGGGAAGGGACGGGCAAGTTTAGCACTGAAGCTTTCTTT. This translates into CASSREGTGKFSTEAFF.

The chain joins TRBV7-6 to TRBJ1-1, with D tentatively TRBD1 (5 bases). The CDR3 loop spans 15 amino acids. The germline V gene has CDR1 SGHVS and CDR2 FNYEAQ. The V end lost 1 base, the J end lost 3 bases, and 12 bases lay between the germline ends. The CDR3 DNA is TGTGCCAGCAGCTTAGTTAGCGGGGGGTACACTGAAGCTTTCTTT. Amino acid sequence: CASSLVSGGYTEAFF.

The V call is TRBV5-4, the J call TRBJ2-3; TRBD2 might be the D (6 bases). Germline CDR1 and CDR2: SGHNT and YYREEE (reference sequence). This CDR3 spans 14 amino acids. Trimming took 4 bases from V and 4 from J, leaving 13 bases between them. The CDR3: CASSLRTMADTQYF. CDR3 sequence (DNA): TGTGCCAGCAGCCTTCGGACTATGGCAGATACGCAGTATTTT.

Turning to this clone: Here the CDR3 omits its conserved ending phenylalanine or tryptophan, so a read error is the likely source. The limits of the CDR3 on the DNA are not certain, so only TCRdb's listed CDR3 is given. This chain uses TRBV6-6 with TRBJ2-3; the table's D call of TRBD1 was not tested on the DNA. The CDR3 comprises 12 residues, both ends counted. The germline V gene encodes CDR1 MNHNY and CDR2 SVGAGI (reference sequence). CDR3 residues: CASSTPGQGASI.

The chain couples TRBV19 to TRBJ2-2, with 10 positions matching TRBD2. The CDR3 consists of 15 residues. The V segment lost 5 bases and the J segment 5 bases; nucleotides outside the gene matches: 5. Germline values: CDR1 LNHDA, CDR2 SQIVND (reference sequence). Here the CDR3 DNA reads TGTGCCAGTAGTGCATCTAGCGGGAGTACCGGGGAGCTGTTTTTT. It is translated as CASSASSGSTGELFF.

This clone is a singleton in its sample. This chain links TRBV7-2 with TRBJ2-5; D is ambiguous. Looked up from germline, CDR1 is SGHTA and CDR2 is FQGNSA. The CDR3 is 13 residues long. V was clipped by 1 base and J by 9 bases, with 12 bases between them. The CDR3 is CASSLDPLWAQYF. The CDR3 DNA sequence: TGTGCCAGCAGCTTAGACCCCCTTTGGGCCCAGTACTTC.

The chain has TRBV11-2 and TRBJ2-5, with TRBD2 matching over 10 bases. The CDR3 runs 13 residues. Germline V gene lookup returns CDR1 SGHAT and CDR2 FQNNGV. J gave up 14 bases and V 0 bases, and 6 bases lay outside the gene matches. This CDR3 is CASSLDSLAGTYF. In DNA, the CDR3 is TGTGCCAGCAGCTTAGATTCACTAGCGGGAACATACTTC.

This CDR3 reads CAGRLNEQFF. The DNA for the CDR3 is TGTGCCGGGCGACTCAATGAGCAGTTCTTC. This chain links TRBV30 with TRBJ2-1; D is uncertain. Germline V gene lookup returns CDR1 GTSNPN and CDR2 SVGIG (reference sequence). The CDR3 is made up of 10 amino acids. The germline V and J ends were trimmed by 8 bases and 6 bases, with 8 bases remaining between them.

The rearrangement joins TRBV7-2 to TRBJ2-3; TRBD2 aligns across 13 bases. CDR3 length equals 17 residues. The germline CDR1 and CDR2 sequences are SGHTA and FQGNSA. V was pared by 5 bases and J by 2 bases, with 7 bases of the junction left unmatched. The CDR3 loop is CASSNRTSGRVTDTQYF. For the CDR3, the DNA is TGTGCCAGCAGCAACCGAACTAGCGGGAGGGTCACAGATACGCAGTATTTT.

CDR3 in DNA: TGTGCCAGCAGTTTAGCCAGACAAGAGACCCAGTACTTC. Translation gives CASSLARQETQYF. The rearrangement joins TRBV2 to TRBJ2-5, with D hard to call. V was clipped by 5 bases and J by 2 bases, with 9 bases between them. Germline CDR1 SNHLY, CDR2 FYNNEI. The CDR3 extends over 13 amino acids.

V and J are TRBV5-1 and TRBJ2-1; tentative D call: TRBD2 (5 bases). Germline CDR1 and CDR2: SGHRS and YFSETQ. The CDR3 loop spans 16 amino acids. Trimming took off 4 bases at V and 0 bases at J, with 14 bases between the two ends. The chain's CDR3 is CASSLSGGFSYNEQFF. CDR3 coding DNA: TGCGCCAGCAGCCTATCGGGCGGGTTCTCCTACAATGAGCAGTTCTTC.

This chain links TRBV7-9 with TRBJ2-1, with a possible D match to TRBD1 (5 bases). Germline V gene lookup returns CDR1 SEHNR and CDR2 FQNEAQ (reference sequence). The CDR3 has 18 residues. V was pared by 0 bases and J by 4 bases, with 19 bases between. The DNA of the CDR3 is TGTGCCAGCAGCTTAGCTAGCCAGGGTAGTGTCGATTACAATGAGCAGTTCTTC. Translation gives CASSLASQGSVDYNEQFF.

This clone was recorded once. This sequence joins TRBV19 and TRBJ2-7, with TRBD1 identical over 11 bases. Germline V lookup: CDR1 LNHDA, CDR2 SQIVND (reference sequence). The ends lost 2 bases at V and 4 bases at J; junction bases unmatched: 7. The CDR3 has 16 amino acids. CDR3 coding DNA: TGTGCCAGTAGTATATCGGGGACAGGGGGTGGTTACGAGCAGTACTTC. Residues: CASSISGTGGGYEQYF.

The rearrangement links TRBV18 to TRBJ2-3; D not certain. Germline CDR1 KGHSH, CDR2 LQKENI. Trimming pared 8 bases from V and 4 bases from J, leaving 10 bases between. There are 12 residues in the CDR3. CDR3 in DNA: TGTGCCAGCGCTCCGGGCCCAGATACGCAGTATTTT. Translated, it gives CASAPGPDTQYF.

This chain uses TRBV18 with TRBJ2-7, with D tentatively TRBD1 (6 bases). The CDR3 is 14 amino acids. Trimming pared 3 bases from V and 2 bases from J, leaving 11 bases between. Germline V gene lookup returns CDR1 KGHSH and CDR2 LQKENI. The CDR3 is CASSPGQTPYEQYF. DNA for the CDR3: TGTGCCAGCTCACCGGGACAAACCCCCTACGAGCAGTACTTC.

V is TRBV27 and J is TRBJ1-1; unclear D gene. The CDR3 extends over 9 amino acids. Germline V gives CDR1 MNHEY, CDR2 SMNVEV (reference sequence). V was shortened by 6 bases and J by 10 bases, with 6 bases between the two germline ends. The CDR3 loop is CASREAAFF. The CDR3 nucleotides are TGTGCCAGCAGGGAGGCAGCTTTCTTT.

The rearrangement joins TRBV7-7 to TRBJ2-1, with 14 positions matching TRBD2. J gave up 3 bases and V 5 bases, and 3 bases lay outside the gene matches. The length of the CDR3 is 16 residues. Germline CDR1 reads SSHAT; CDR2 reads FNYEAQ (reference sequence). The chain's CDR3 is CASSAGLAGGYNEQFF. Here the CDR3 DNA reads TGTGCCAGCAGCGCCGGACTAGCGGGAGGCTACAATGAGCAGTTCTTC.